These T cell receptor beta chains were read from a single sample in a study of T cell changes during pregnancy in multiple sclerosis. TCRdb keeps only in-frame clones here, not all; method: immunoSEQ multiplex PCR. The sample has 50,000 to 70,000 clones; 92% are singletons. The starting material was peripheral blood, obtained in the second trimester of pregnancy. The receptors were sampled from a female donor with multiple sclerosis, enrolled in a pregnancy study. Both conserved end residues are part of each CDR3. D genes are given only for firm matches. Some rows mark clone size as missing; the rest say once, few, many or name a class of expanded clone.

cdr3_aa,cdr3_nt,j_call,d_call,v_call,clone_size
CASSTGGRGTGELFF,TGTGCCAGCAGTACGGGCGGGAGGGGCACCGGGGAGCTGTTTTTT,TRBJ2-2,TRBD2,TRBV6-6,-
CASSLAGGPSYEQYF,TGTGCCAGCAGCCTAGCGGGAGGGCCCTCCTACGAGCAGTACTTC,TRBJ2-7,TRBD2,TRBV7-2,-
CAWSISRDRSYEQYF,TGTGCCTGGAGTATTTCCCGGGACAGGTCCTACGAGCAGTACTTC,TRBJ2-7,TRBD1,TRBV30,-
CASSTLGGTNTEAFF,TGTGCCAGCAGCACCCTAGGAGGGACGAACACTGAAGCTTTCTTT,TRBJ1-1,-,TRBV9,few
CASSYSRKNTEAFF,TGTGCCAGCAGTTACTCGAGAAAGAACACTGAAGCTTTCTTT,TRBJ1-1,-,TRBV6-5,-
CASSLGGQGETQYF,TGCGCCAGCAGCTTGGGGGGACAGGGAGAGACCCAGTACTTC,TRBJ2-5,TRBD1,TRBV5-1,-
CASSLVPPGLTGELFF,TGCGCCAGCAGCTTGGTACCTCCGGGACTCACCGGGGAGCTGTTTTTT,TRBJ2-2,-,TRBV5-1,-
CASSPRVSGGNTEAFF,TGTGCCAGCTCACCACGTGTTTCAGGGGGAAACACTGAAGCTTTCTTT,TRBJ1-1,TRBD1,TRBV18,-
CASRPGQQNEKLFF,TGTGCCAGCAGACCGGGACAGCAAAATGAAAAACTGTTTTTT,TRBJ1-4,TRBD1,TRBV27,-
CASSRRILAGTYNEQFF,TGTGCCAGCAGCAGGAGGATACTAGCGGGAACATACAATGAGCAGTTCTTC,TRBJ2-1,TRBD2,TRBV5-5,-